This T cell receptor beta chain was captured in a study of shared clonotypes between healthy human individuals. Comment on this clone: The sample carries other DNA sequences with the same CDR3.

Sequencing used immunoSEQ multiplex PCR; TCRdb keeps in-frame clones, though not all of them. The sample has millions of clones, approximately 95% seen once. The germline V gene encodes CDR1 SEHNR and CDR2 FQNEAQ (reference sequence). V dropped 0 bases and J dropped 5 bases, with 7 bases sitting between them. There are 13 residues in the CDR3. Sequenced input: naive CD4+ T cells from PBMCs. Subset in this sample: CD45RA+ positively selected. The V call is TRBV7-9, the J call TRBJ2-5; D gene ambiguous. This clonotype was obtained from a young man in good health. Some clones in this sample may be carry-over from other donors' samples. The CDR3 region has the DNA TGTGCCAGCAGCTTAGCGGGTCTTGAGACCCAGTACTTC. It encodes CASSLAGLETQYF.